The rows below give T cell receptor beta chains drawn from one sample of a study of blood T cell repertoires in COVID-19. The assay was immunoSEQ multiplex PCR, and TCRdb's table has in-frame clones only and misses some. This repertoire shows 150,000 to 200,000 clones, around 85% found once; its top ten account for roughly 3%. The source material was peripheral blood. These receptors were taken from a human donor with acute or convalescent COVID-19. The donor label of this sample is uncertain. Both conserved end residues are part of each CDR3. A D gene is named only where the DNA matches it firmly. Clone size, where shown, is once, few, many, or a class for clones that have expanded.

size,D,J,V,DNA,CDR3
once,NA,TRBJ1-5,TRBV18,TGTGCCAGCTCACCTCAAACGACAGGTTCCAAAAATCAGCCCCAGCATTTT,CASSPQTTGSKNQPQHF
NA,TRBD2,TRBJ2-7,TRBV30,TGTGCCTGGGGACTAGCGGGGATCTACGAGCAGTACTTC,CAWGLAGIYEQYF
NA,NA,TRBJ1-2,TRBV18,TGTGCCAGCTCACCACTGTACAGTTCAACTAACTATGGCTACACCTTC,CASSPLYSSTNYGYTF
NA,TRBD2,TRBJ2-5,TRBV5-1,TGCGCCAGCAGCCGATCTCTAGCGGGGGAAGAGACCCAGTACTTC,CASSRSLAGEETQYF
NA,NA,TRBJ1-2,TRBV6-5,TGTGCCAGCAGACCTGACATCTACTATGGCTACACCTTC,CASRPDIYYGYTF
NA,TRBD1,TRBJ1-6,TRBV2,TGTGCCAGCAGTGTCGAACCGGGACAGGGGGAATCACCCCTCCACTTT,CASSVEPGQGESPLHF
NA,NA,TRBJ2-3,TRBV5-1,TGCGCCAGCAGCTTGGACTCGGCAGGGGGAGGTAAAGATACGCAGTATTTT,CASSLDSAGGGKDTQYF
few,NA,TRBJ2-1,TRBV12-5,TGTGCTAGTCAAGCCCCCCTGGTCAATGAGCAGTTCTTC,CASQAPLVNEQFF
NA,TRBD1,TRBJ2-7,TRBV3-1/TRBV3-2,TGTGCCAGCAGCCAATCAGGACAGGGGTCCGAGCAGTACTTC,CASSQSGQGSEQYF
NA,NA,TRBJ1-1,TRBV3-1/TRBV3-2,TGTGCCAGCAGCCAAAGGCAAGGTAACAGCCTAAACACTGAAGCTTTCTTT,CASSQRQGNSLNTEAFF
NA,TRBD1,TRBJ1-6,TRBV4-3,TGCGCCAGCAGCACAAGGACAGGGGGCAGCGATAATTCACCCCTCCACTTT,CASSTRTGGSDNSPLHF
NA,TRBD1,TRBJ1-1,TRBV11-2,TGTGCCAGCTCCCTAGGGACAGTCGTTTTCTTT,CASSLGTVVFF
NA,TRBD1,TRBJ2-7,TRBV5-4,TGTGCCAGCACCATAGGGACAGTGAGCTCCTACGAGCAGTACTTC,CASTIGTVSSYEQYF
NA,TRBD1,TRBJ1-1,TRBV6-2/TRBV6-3,TGTGCCAGCAGTTACTCGACAGGGGGCGGAATGGACACTGAAGCTTTCTTT,CASSYSTGGGMDTEAFF
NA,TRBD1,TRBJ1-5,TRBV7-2,TGTGCCAGCAGTTACCCGGGACAGGGAAACCAGCCCCAGCATTTT,CASSYPGQGNQPQHF
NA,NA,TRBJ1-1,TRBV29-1,TGCAGCGTTGAATTTGTGTCAGGGAACAGGGAAGCTTTCTTT,CSVEFVSGNREAFF
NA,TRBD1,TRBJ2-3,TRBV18,TGTGCCAGCTCACCCGGACAGGGAGGTATGACAGATACGCAGTATTTT,CASSPGQGGMTDTQYF
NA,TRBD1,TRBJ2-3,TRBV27,TGTGCCACCGAGGGACAGGGGGCTGGAGATACGCAGTATTTT,CATEGQGAGDTQYF
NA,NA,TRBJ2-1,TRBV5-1,TGCGCCAGCAGCCCTGGCAGGGTCTTCTACAATGAGCAGTTCTTC,CASSPGRVFYNEQFF
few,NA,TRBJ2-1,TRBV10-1,TGCGCCAGCAGTCCGCTGACCGGGAAAGGTGAGCAGTTCTTC,CASSPLTGKGEQFF
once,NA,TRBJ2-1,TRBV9,TGTGCCAGCAGCGTAGTGTGGACTTACAATGAGCAGTTCTTC,CASSVVWTYNEQFF
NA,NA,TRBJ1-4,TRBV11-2,TGTGCCAGCAGCTTTTCGGGTCGTAATGAAAAACTGTTTTTT,CASSFSGRNEKLFF
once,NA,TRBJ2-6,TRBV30,TGTGCCTGGAGTTGGAGTAATGGGGCCAACGTCCTGACTTTC,CAWSWSNGANVLTF
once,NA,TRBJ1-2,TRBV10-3,TGTGCCATCACCCGGGACTTAGGGAATGGCTACACCTTC,CAITRDLGNGYTF
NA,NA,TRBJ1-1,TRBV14,TGTGCCAGCAGCAGGGGGAGGGACACTGAAGCTTTCTTT,CASSRGRDTEAFF
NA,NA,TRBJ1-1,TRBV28,TGTGCCAGCAGTTTGCCGACACCGAACACTGAAGCTTTCTTT,CASSLPTPNTEAFF
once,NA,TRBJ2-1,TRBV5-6,TGTGCCAGCAGCTTGGTGGGGGGTGGCAATGAGCAGTTCTTC,CASSLVGGGNEQFF
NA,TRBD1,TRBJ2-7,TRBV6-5,TGTGCCAGCAGTTACTCTGGGACAGGGGTCTACGAGCAGTACTTC,CASSYSGTGVYEQYF
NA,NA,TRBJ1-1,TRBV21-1,TGTGCCAGCAGCTACCGGGACAGGGGCGCCGGGTCGACTGAAGCTTTCTTT,CASSYRDRGAGSTEAFF